These T cell receptor beta chains were read from a single sample in a study of PD-1 blockade in classical Hodgkin lymphoma. TCRdb's table, derived via immunoSEQ multiplex PCR, lists solely in-frame clones and lacks some. The sample carries about 35,000 clones, around 90% recorded once. The specimen was CD4+ T cells from blood, collected at baseline. These receptor sequences come from a human donor with classical Hodgkin lymphoma. CDR3s include the opening cysteine and the closing phenylalanine or tryptophan. D genes are given only for firm matches. Clone size appears in some rows only: once, few, many, or a class for an expanded clone.

J gene,clone size,D gene,V gene,CDR3 DNA,CDR3 protein
TRBJ1-1,NA,TRBD1,TRBV5-4,TGTGCCAGCAGAATGGACAGGGTCACTGAAGCTTTCTTT,CASRMDRVTEAFF
TRBJ1-2,once,NA,TRBV5-1,TGCGCCAGCAGCTTGGCGGCAGTAGCTTTCTATGGCTACACCTTC,CASSLAAVAFYGYTF
TRBJ2-6,few,NA,TRBV28,TGTGCCAGCAATACCGGAGGGGGCCTCTCCGGGGCCAACGTCCTGACTTTC,CASNTGGGLSGANVLTF
TRBJ2-3,NA,TRBD2,TRBV6-1,TGTGCCGGTGAAGCGGGAGGGAGCACAGATACGCAGTATTTT,CAGEAGGSTDTQYF
TRBJ1-3,NA,NA,TRBV4-1,TGCGCCAGCAGCCAATTCGCACTCACAATAGGAGCTGGAAACACCATATATTTT,CASSQFALTIGAGNTIYF
TRBJ2-6,NA,NA,TRBV10-3,TGTGCCATCAGTGAGGACTTATCTGGGGCCAACGTCCTGACTTTC,CAISEDLSGANVLTF
TRBJ2-6,once,NA,TRBV19,TGTGCCAGTAGCTTTGGACAGACGGGGGCCAACGTCCTGACTTTC,CASSFGQTGANVLTF
TRBJ2-7,NA,TRBD1,TRBV28,TGTGCCAGCAGTTTACCGACAGGGAAGGTCGACGAGCAGTACTTC,CASSLPTGKVDEQYF
TRBJ2-1,NA,TRBD1,TRBV5-1,TGCGCCAGCAGCTTGGCATACACAGGGGGCGGTCAGTACAATGAGCAGTTCTTC,CASSLAYTGGGQYNEQFF
TRBJ1-2,NA,NA,TRBV10-3,TGTGCCCTCGGGGAGGGTAGCGGAAATGGCTACACCTTC,CALGEGSGNGYTF
TRBJ2-3,NA,NA,TRBV11-3,TGTGCCAGCAGCTCCTACACAGATACGCAGTATTTT,CASSSYTDTQYF
TRBJ2-7,NA,TRBD2,TRBV5-1,TGCGCCAGCAGCTTAAGGGCCCGAGGGGCGGGAGGGCCCTACGAGCAGTACTTC,CASSLRARGAGGPYEQYF
TRBJ1-6,NA,NA,TRBV30,TGTGCCGGGGGGGAGAATTCACCCCTCCACTTT,CAGGENSPLHF
TRBJ2-5,NA,TRBD2,TRBV19,TGTGCCAGTAGTGTCCGACTAGCGGGAGGTCTCCAAGAGACCCAGTACTTC,CASSVRLAGGLQETQYF
TRBJ1-4,NA,TRBD1,TRBV7-9,TGTGCCAGCAGCCAGGACAGGGGGTTAAATGAAAAACTGTTTTTT,CASSQDRGLNEKLFF
TRBJ2-5,NA,NA,TRBV11-2,TGTGCCAGCAGCCTTATACGAGGGCTCCATGAGACCCAGTACTTC,CASSLIRGLHETQYF
TRBJ2-7,NA,TRBD1,TRBV28,TGTGCCAGCAGTTTAGGGGGACAGGCCCTCTCCTACGAGCAGTACTTC,CASSLGGQALSYEQYF
TRBJ2-1,NA,TRBD2,TRBV5-1,TGCGCCAGTCGCGCGTCGTCCTCAGCGGGGAGCTCCTACAATGAGCAGTTCTTC,CASRASSSAGSSYNEQFF
TRBJ2-4,NA,NA,TRBV5-1,TGCGCCAGCAGCTTGGTTTCGGCGGGAGCCAAAAACATTCAGTACTTC,CASSLVSAGAKNIQYF
TRBJ1-2,once,NA,TRBV2,TGTGCCAGCAAGCCGGGCTTGAACTATGGCTACACCTTC,CASKPGLNYGYTF
TRBJ2-2,NA,TRBD1,TRBV7-2,TGTGCCAGCAGCTCCTCGGGGACAGACTCCGGGGAGCTGTTTTTT,CASSSSGTDSGELFF
TRBJ2-3,NA,NA,TRBV6-1,TGTGCCAGCAGTGAACGCTTTACTAGCACAGATACGCAGTATTTT,CASSERFTSTDTQYF
TRBJ1-2,once,NA,TRBV30,TGTGCCTGGAGTCAGTATGGCTTTAACTATGGCTACACCTTC,CAWSQYGFNYGYTF
TRBJ1-5,NA,TRBD1,TRBV30,TGTGCCTGGAGTGCGGACAGGCTGCAGCCCCAGCATTTT,CAWSADRLQPQHF
TRBJ2-7,NA,TRBD2,TRBV28,TGTGCCAGCAGTGACACTAGCGGGATCTTCTACGAGCAGTACTTC,CASSDTSGIFYEQYF
TRBJ2-3,NA,NA,TRBV11-3,TGTGCCAGCAGCGACAGGACTACCTTTAGCACAGATACGCAGTATTTT,CASSDRTTFSTDTQYF
TRBJ2-7,NA,TRBD2,TRBV27,TGTGCCAGCAACGAGCGGGGATCAACCTACGAGCAGTACTTC,CASNERGSTYEQYF
TRBJ1-5,NA,NA,TRBV2,TGTGCCAGCACATCGGGGACTTCCAGCAATCAGCCCCAGCATTTT,CASTSGTSSNQPQHF
TRBJ1-1,NA,NA,TRBV9,TGTGCCAGCAGCCCACACGCGAGGAACACTGAAGCTTTCTTT,CASSPHARNTEAFF
TRBJ2-7,once,NA,TRBV6-1,TGTGCCAGCAGTGAATCTGGCAGGTCTTCCTACGAGCAGTACTTC,CASSESGRSSYEQYF
TRBJ2-1,NA,TRBD1,TRBV11-3,TGTGCCAGCAGCCGGACAGGGGTAATGGACAATGAGCAGTTCTTC,CASSRTGVMDNEQFF
TRBJ2-3,NA,NA,TRBV5-6,TGTGCCAGCAGCTACAGGGTGGATACGCAGTATTTT,CASSYRVDTQYF
TRBJ1-2,once,NA,TRBV27,TGTGCCAGCAGAGAAAAAGGGAAGGTCTATGGCTACACCTTC,CASREKGKVYGYTF
TRBJ2-1,NA,TRBD2,TRBV15,TGTGCCACCAGCAGAGCCAGGCTAGCGGGAATGTGGGGGGATAACAATGAGCAGTTCTTC,CATSRARLAGMWGDNNEQFF
TRBJ2-1,NA,TRBD2,TRBV27,TGTGCCAGCACTTCCTCTAGCGGGAGGGTCCTCTCCTACAATGAGCAGTTCTTC,CASTSSSGRVLSYNEQFF
TRBJ1-1,few,TRBD1,TRBV19,TGTGCCAGTAGTGAGGACAGGGCCACTGAAGCTTTCTTT,CASSEDRATEAFF
TRBJ2-7,NA,NA,TRBV6-5,TGTGCCAGCAGTTACTCGAATCCCTACGAGCAGTACTTC,CASSYSNPYEQYF
TRBJ1-2,NA,NA,TRBV5-1,TGCGCCAGCGCCGCCTTGCAGGAGCAGGGCTACACCTTC,CASAALQEQGYTF
TRBJ2-2,once,NA,TRBV6-5,TGTGCCAGCAGGCGAAGGTTCGGGAACACCGGGGAGCTGTTTTTT,CASRRRFGNTGELFF
TRBJ2-1,NA,NA,TRBV30,TGTGCCTGGGGCCGGGGCAATGAGCAGTTCTTC,CAWGRGNEQFF
TRBJ2-7,NA,NA,TRBV5-1,TGCGCCAGCAGAGTCTCGGGTAACCACGAGCAGTACTTC,CASRVSGNHEQYF
TRBJ2-6,NA,NA,TRBV28,TGTGCCAGCAGTCCCGACCCCCCTGGGGCCAACGTCCTGACTTTC,CASSPDPPGANVLTF
TRBJ2-7,NA,TRBD1,TRBV5-1,TGCGCCAGCAGCTTAGACAGGGCTCGCTACGAGCAGTACTTC,CASSLDRARYEQYF
TRBJ1-2,NA,NA,TRBV2,TGTGCCAGCAGGCCGGGACAAGGGGCGGGCTATGGCTACACCTTC,CASRPGQGAGYGYTF
TRBJ2-7,few,TRBD2,TRBV14,TGTGCCAGCAGCCCCACTAGCGCCCACGAGCAGTACTTC,CASSPTSAHEQYF
TRBJ2-4,NA,TRBD2,TRBV11-2,TGTGCCAGCAGCTCCGGACTAGCGGGAGGTGGGATTCAGTACTTC,CASSSGLAGGGIQYF
TRBJ1-1,NA,NA,TRBV5-1,TGCGCCAGCAGCCCACAGGGGAACACTGAAGCTTTCTTT,CASSPQGNTEAFF
TRBJ2-5,NA,NA,TRBV7-7,TGTGCCAGCAGCACAGGGTACCAAGAGACCCAGTACTTC,CASSTGYQETQYF
TRBJ1-5,NA,NA,TRBV28,TGTGCCAGCAGAGAGTATACAGGGTTAGGATGGAGTCAGCCCCAGCATTTT,CASREYTGLGWSQPQHF
TRBJ2-4,NA,TRBD2,TRBV28,TGTGCCAGCAGGCCGGGACTAGGCGGAAACATTCAGTACTTC,CASRPGLGGNIQYF
TRBJ1-1,NA,NA,TRBV9,TGTGCCAGCAGCGTCGGGGGTTCCACTGAAGCTTTCTTT,CASSVGGSTEAFF
TRBJ1-2,NA,NA,TRBV6-1,TGTGCCAGCAGTGAAAAAACCTATGGCTACACCTTC,CASSEKTYGYTF
TRBJ1-4,NA,NA,TRBV11-2,TGTGCCAGCAGTTCAGGAACGGCAACTAATGAAAAACTGTTTTTT,CASSSGTATNEKLFF
TRBJ2-1,NA,NA,TRBV14,TGTGCCAGCAGCCGCACGGGACCAATGATTTCGTTCTTC,CASSRTGPMISFF